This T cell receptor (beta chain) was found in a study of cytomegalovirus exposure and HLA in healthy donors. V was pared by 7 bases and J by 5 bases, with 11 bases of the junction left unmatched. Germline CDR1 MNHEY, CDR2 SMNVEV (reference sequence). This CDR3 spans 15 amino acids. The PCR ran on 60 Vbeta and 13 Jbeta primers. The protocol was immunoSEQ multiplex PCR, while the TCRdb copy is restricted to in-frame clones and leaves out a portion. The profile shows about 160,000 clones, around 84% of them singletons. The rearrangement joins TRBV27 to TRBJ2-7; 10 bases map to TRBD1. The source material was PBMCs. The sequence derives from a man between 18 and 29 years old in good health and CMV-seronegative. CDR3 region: CASNSPGQGTHEQYF. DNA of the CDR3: TGTGCCAGCAATAGTCCGGGACAGGGGACCCACGAGCAGTACTTC.